This is a list of T cell receptor beta chains from one sample in a study of blood T cell repertoires in COVID-19. Repertoires were generated with immunoSEQ multiplex PCR, while TCRdb's copy carries only in-frame clones and drops some. The table records 200,000 to 250,000 clones, 85% of them present only once. Sequencing input: peripheral blood. The receptors derive from a woman aged 60-75 years with active or convalescent COVID-19. The CDR3 runs from the conserved cysteine through the conserved F or W. A D gene is named only where the DNA matches it firmly. The listing skips clone size in some rows; elsewhere it reads once, few, many or a size class.

j_call | v_call | cdr3_length | d_call | clone_size | cdr3_nt | cdr3_aa
TRBJ2-5 | TRBV6-5 | 13 | TRBD1 | few | TGTGCCAGCATATGGGACAGCCAAGAGACCCAGTACTTC | CASIWDSQETQYF
TRBJ2-5 | TRBV2 | 15 | TRBD2 | few | TGTGCCAGCAGGGAAAGCGGGAGGGCCTGGGAGACCCAGTACTTC | CASRESGRAWETQYF
TRBJ2-7 | TRBV12-2 | 18 | . | once | TGTGCAAGTCGCTTAAGACCTTCCTTGGGGCTAGGAACTTACGAGCAGTACTTC | CASRLRPSLGLGTYEQYF
TRBJ2-1 | TRBV29-1 | 15 | . | few | TGCAGCGTTGAAGATTTGGCGGCCCCGGGCAATGAGCAGTTCTTC | CSVEDLAAPGNEQFF
TRBJ2-7 | TRBV3-1/TRBV3-2 | 15 | . | . | TGTGCCAGCAGCCAAGATCTGACAGCTTCCTACGAGCAGTACTTC | CASSQDLTASYEQYF
TRBJ2-1 | TRBV2 | 16 | TRBD1 | many | TGTGCCAGCAGAGACGGACAGGGGGCTTACTACAATGAGCAGTTCTTC | CASRDGQGAYYNEQFF
TRBJ2-1 | TRBV29-1 | 17 | TRBD2 | . | TGCAGCGTCTCCGGGACTAGCGGGAGTCTAAGGTACAATGAGCAGTTCTTC | CSVSGTSGSLRYNEQFF
TRBJ2-3 | TRBV10-3 | 12 | . | . | TGTGCCATCAGTGAGTCCGCGGACTCGCAGTATTTT | CAISESADSQYF
TRBJ2-4 | TRBV5-5 | 10 | . | . | TGTGCCAGCGGGCAAAACATTCAGTACTTC | CASGQNIQYF
TRBJ2-7 | TRBV3-1/TRBV3-2 | 11 | . | . | TGTGCCAGCAGCCAGGGGAGTGAGCAGTACTTC | CASSQGSEQYF
TRBJ1-4 | TRBV29-1 | 16 | . | . | TGCAGCGTTGAAGATGTTTGGGGGGGGCCTAATGAAAAACTGTTTTTT | CSVEDVWGGPNEKLFF